The sequence of this T cell receptor (beta chain) was determined in a study of T-cell memory formation after mild COVID-19. Points from the study as a whole: Day 15 to 85 contractors were CD4/CD8 balanced; later expanders leaned CD4+.

Turning to this clonotype: The antigen remains unidentified.

TCRdb ran MiXCR on the 5' RACE reads and lists one entry per CDR3 protein. The sample carries around 400,000 distinct CDR3 sequences, about 24% recorded once. Germline values: CDR1 SEHNR, CDR2 FQNEAQ (reference sequence). V was clipped by 5 bases and J by 1 base; unmatched bases: 9. The CDR3 consists of 16 residues. The V and J genes are TRBV7-9 and TRBJ2-5, with 8 bases that match TRBD2. The sequencing input was PBMCs or a T cell subset sorted from them (not recorded which). The source is an adult woman who had mild COVID-19 (a few samples of this study predate the infection). Cell type and time point are not known. The CDR3 reads CASSQGLVSGQETQYF. In DNA form, the CDR3 reads TGTGCCAGCAGCCAGGGACTAGTGTCAGGCCAAGAGACCCAGTACTTC.